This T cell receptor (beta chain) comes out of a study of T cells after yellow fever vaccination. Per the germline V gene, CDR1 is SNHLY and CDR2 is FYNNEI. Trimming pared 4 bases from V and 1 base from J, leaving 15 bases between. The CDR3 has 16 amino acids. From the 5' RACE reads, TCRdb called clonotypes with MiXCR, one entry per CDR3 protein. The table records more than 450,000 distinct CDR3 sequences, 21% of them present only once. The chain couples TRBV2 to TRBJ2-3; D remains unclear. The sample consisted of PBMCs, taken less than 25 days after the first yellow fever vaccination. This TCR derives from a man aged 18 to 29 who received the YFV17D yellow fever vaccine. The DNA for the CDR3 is TGTGCCAGCAGTGCCGGTCCTTCCGCGGGCACAGATACGCAGTATTTT. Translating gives CASSAGPSAGTDTQYF. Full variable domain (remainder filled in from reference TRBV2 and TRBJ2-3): EPEVTQTPSHQVTQMGQEVILRCVPISNHLYFYWYRQILGQKVEFLVSFYNNEISEKSEIFDDQFSVERPDGSNFTLKIRSTKLEDSAMYFCASSAGPSAGTDTQYFGPGTRLTVL.